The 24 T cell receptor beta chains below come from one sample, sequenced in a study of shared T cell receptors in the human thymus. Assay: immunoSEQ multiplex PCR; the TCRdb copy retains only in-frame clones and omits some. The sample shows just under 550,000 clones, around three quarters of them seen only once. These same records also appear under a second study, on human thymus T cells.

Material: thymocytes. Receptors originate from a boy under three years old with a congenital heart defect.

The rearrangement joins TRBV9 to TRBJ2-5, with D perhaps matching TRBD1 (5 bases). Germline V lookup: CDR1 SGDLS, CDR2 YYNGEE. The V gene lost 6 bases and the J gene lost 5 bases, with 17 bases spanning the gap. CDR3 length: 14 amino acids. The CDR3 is CASTPGLPGETQYF. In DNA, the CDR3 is TGTGCCAGCACCCCAGGGCTCCCGGGTGAGACCCAGTACTTC. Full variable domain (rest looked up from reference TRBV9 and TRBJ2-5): DSGVTQTPKHLITATGQRVTLRCSPRSGDLSVYWYQQSLDQGLQFLIQYYNGEERAKGNILERFSAQQFPDLHSELNLSSLELGDSALYFCASTPGLPGETQYFGPGTRLLVL.

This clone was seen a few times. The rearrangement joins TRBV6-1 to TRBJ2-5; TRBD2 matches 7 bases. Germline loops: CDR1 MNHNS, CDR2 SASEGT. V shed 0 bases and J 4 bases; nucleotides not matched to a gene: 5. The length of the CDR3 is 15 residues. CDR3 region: CASSEAQSGIETQYF. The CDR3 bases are TGTGCCAGCAGTGAAGCGCAAAGCGGGATAGAGACCCAGTACTTC.

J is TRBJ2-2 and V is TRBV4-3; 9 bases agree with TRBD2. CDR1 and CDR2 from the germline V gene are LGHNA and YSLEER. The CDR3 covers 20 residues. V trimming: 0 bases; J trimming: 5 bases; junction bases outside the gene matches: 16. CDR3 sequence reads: CASSQDQDQGRLAGTGELFF. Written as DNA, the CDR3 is TGCGCCAGCAGCCAAGATCAAGATCAGGGTCGCCTAGCGGGAACCGGGGAGCTGTTTTTT.

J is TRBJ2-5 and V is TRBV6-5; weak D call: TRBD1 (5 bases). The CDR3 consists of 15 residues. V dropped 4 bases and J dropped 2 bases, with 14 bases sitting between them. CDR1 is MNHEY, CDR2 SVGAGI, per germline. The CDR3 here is CASSSYPRQQETQYF. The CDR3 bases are TGTGCCAGCAGTTCCTACCCTCGACAGCAAGAGACCCAGTACTTC.

CDR3 in amino acids: CASSLARGDRGLKAFF. The CDR3 nucleotides are TGCGCCAGCAGCTTGGCCCGGGGGGACAGGGGGCTTAAAGCTTTCTTT. The chain recombines TRBV5-1 with TRBJ1-1; 12 bases fit TRBD1. The germline V gene encodes CDR1 SGHRS and CDR2 YFSETQ. The CDR3 has 16 residues. V trimming: 0 bases; J trimming: 9 bases; junction bases outside the gene matches: 9.

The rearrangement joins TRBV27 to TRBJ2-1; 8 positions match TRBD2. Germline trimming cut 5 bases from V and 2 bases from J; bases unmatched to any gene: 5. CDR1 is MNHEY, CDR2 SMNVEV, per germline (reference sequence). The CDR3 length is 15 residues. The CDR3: CASSTAGATYNEQFF. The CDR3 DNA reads TGTGCCAGCAGTACAGCGGGAGCGACCTACAATGAGCAGTTCTTC.

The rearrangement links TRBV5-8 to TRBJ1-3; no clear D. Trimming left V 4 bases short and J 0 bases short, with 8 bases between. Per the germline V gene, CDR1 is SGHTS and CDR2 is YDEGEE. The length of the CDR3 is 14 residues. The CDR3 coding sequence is TGTGCCAGCAGCCGGGAGAGCTCTGGAAACACCATATATTTT. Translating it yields CASSRESSGNTIYF.

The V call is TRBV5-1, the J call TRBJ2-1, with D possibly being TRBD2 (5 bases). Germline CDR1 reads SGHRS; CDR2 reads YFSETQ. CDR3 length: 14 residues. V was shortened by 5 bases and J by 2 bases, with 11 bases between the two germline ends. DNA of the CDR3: TGCGCCAGCAGGGTCGGGATTACCTACAATGAGCAGTTCTTC. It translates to CASRVGITYNEQFF.

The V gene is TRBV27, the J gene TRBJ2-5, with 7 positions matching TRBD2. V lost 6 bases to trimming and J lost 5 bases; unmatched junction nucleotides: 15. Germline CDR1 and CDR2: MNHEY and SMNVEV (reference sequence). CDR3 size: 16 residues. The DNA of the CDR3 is TGTGCCAGCAGCCCCCGGGGGGTTCGGGGGTCCGAGACCCAGTACTTC. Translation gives CASSPRGVRGSETQYF.

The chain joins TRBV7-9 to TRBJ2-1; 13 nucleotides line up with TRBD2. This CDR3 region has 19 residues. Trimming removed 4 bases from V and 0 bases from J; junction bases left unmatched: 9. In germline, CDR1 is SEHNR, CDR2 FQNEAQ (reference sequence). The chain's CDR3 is CASSSPGLAGWSSYNEQFF. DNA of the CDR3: TGTGCCAGCAGCTCTCCGGGACTAGCGGGATGGAGCTCCTACAATGAGCAGTTCTTC.

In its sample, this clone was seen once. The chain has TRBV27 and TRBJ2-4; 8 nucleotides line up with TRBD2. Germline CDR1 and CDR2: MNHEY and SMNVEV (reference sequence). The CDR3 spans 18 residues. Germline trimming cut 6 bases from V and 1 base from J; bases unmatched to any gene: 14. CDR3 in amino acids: CASRQRPSGPGAKNIQYF. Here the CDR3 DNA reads TGTGCCAGCAGGCAAAGGCCTAGCGGGCCGGGGGCCAAAAACATTCAGTACTTC.

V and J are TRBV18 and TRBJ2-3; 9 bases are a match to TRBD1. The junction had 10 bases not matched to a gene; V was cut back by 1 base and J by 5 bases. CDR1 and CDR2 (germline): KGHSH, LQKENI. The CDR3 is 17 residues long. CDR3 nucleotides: TGTGCCAGCTCACCACAGGGACCGGGACAGGGATTAGATACGCAGTATTTT. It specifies CASSPQGPGQGLDTQYF.

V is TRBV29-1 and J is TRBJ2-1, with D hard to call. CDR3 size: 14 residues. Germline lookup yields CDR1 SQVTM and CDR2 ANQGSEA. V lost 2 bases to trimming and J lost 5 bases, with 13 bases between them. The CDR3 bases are TGCAGCGTTGAACGGTACTGCGGAGACAATGAGCAGTTCTTC. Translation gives CSVERYCGDNEQFF.

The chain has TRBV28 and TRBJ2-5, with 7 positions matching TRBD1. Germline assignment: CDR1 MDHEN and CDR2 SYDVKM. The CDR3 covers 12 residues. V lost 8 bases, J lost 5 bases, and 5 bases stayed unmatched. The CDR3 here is CASAGTAETQYF. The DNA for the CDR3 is TGTGCCAGCGCCGGGACAGCGGAGACCCAGTACTTC.

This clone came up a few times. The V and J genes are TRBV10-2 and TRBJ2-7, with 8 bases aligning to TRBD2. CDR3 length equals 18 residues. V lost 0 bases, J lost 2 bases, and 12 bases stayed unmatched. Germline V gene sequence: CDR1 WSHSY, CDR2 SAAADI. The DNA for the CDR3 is TGCGCCAGCAGTGAGTCGAAGCGGGAGTGGGGTTTGGCCTACGAGCAGTACTTC. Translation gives CASSESKREWGLAYEQYF.

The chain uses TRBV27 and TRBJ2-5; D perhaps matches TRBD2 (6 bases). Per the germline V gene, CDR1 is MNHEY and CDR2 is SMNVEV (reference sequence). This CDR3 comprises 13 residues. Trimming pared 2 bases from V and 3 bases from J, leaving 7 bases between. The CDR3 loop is CASSLTGEETQYF. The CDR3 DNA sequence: TGTGCCAGCAGTTTAACGGGAGAAGAGACCCAGTACTTC.

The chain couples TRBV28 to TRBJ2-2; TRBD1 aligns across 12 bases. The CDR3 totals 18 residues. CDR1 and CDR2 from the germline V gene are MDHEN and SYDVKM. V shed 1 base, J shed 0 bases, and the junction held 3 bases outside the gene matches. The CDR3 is CASSLYRDRGPNTGELFF. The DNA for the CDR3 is TGTGCCAGCAGTTTATACCGGGACAGGGGGCCGAACACCGGGGAGCTGTTTTTT.

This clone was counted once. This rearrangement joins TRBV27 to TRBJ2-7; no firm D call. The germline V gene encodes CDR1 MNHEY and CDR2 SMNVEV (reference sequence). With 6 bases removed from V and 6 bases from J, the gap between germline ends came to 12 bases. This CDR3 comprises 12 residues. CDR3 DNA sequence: TGTGCCAGCAGGACTCACGGTACCGAGCAGTACTTC. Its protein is CASRTHGTEQYF.

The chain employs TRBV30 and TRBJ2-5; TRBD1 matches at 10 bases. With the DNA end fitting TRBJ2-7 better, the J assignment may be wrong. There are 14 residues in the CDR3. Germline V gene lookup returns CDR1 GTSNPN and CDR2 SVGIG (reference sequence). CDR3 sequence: CAWSPGTGVYEQYF. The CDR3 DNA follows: TGTGCCTGGAGTCCCGGGACAGGGGTCTACGAGCAGTACTTC.

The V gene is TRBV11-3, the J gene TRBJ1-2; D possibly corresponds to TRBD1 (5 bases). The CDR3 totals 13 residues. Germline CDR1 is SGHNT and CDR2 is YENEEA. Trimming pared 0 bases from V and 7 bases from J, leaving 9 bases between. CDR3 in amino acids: CASSLDAGGGYTF. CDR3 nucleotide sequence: TGTGCCAGCAGCTTAGACGCGGGGGGTGGCTACACCTTC.

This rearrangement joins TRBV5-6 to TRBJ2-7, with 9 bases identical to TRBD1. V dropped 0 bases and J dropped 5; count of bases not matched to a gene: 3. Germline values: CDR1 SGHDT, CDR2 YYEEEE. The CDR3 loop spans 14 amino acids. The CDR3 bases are TGTGCCAGCAGCTTGGGGGACAGGGTGGACGAGCAGTACTTC. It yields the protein CASSLGDRVDEQYF.

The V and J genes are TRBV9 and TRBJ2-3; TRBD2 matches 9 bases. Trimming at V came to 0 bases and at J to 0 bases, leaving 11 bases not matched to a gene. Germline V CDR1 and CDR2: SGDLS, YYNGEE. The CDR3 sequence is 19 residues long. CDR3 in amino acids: CASSVVGLAGRTSTDTQYF. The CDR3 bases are TGTGCCAGCAGCGTAGTCGGTCTAGCGGGAAGAACTAGCACAGATACGCAGTATTTT.

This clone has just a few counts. CDR3 DNA sequence: TGCGCCAGCAGTGTTGTGACTAGCGGGAGCCACTACCACGAGCAGTACTTC. It translates to CASSVVTSGSHYHEQYF. The chain combines TRBV10-2 with TRBJ2-7, with 12 positions matching TRBD2. This CDR3 spans 17 amino acids. CDR1 is WSHSY and CDR2 is SAAADI in the germline V gene. Trimming took 4 bases from V and 5 from J; bases not matched to a gene: 12.

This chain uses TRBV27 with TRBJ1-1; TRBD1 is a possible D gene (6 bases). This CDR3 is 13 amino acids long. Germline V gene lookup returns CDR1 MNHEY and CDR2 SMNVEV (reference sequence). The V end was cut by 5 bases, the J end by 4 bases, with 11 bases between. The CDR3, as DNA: TGTGCCAGCAGTCTGAGGGGGGGCACTGAAGCTTTCTTT. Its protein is CASSLRGGTEAFF.